This T cell receptor (beta chain) appears in the sequencing data of a study of CD8 T cells in ankylosing spondylitis. V lost 6 bases, J lost 3 bases, and 12 bases lay in between. The CDR3 covers 14 residues. This clonotype has just a few counts. TCRdb recomputed calls from the 5' RACE reads with MiXCR, one row per CDR3 protein. The table lists approximately 220,000 distinct CDR3 sequences, about 26% of them singletons. The sequencing sample was made of blood, either unsorted or a sorted T cell fraction (not recorded which). The source is a male donor with ankylosing spondylitis or in good health (not recorded which). The gene calls are TRBV12-3 or TRBV12-4 and TRBJ2-4; TRBD1 or TRBD2 may be the D gene (6 bases each). CDR3 nucleotide sequence: TGTGCCAGCAGGGAAGGGGGAGGCAAAAACATTCAGTACTTC. Translated, it gives CASREGGGKNIQYF.